Presented here are 10 T cell receptor beta chains from one specimen sequenced in a study of T cell responses to AZD1222 COVID-19 vaccine (dated by TCRdb to about 2021). The time point label, as the study defines it: baseline before first vaccination. Libraries were prepared through the immunoSEQ multiplex PCR assay. This is the immuneACCESS table as TCRdb keeps it, with only in-frame sequences that have V and J called. A part of the clones is gone; compared with another copy, unresolved V genes explain less than half, and the rest is unexplained. A total of about 150,000 clones appear in this sample, around 88% of them only once. The ten most abundant clones make up less than 2.5% of the sample. Sample: peripheral blood, taken on day 0 of AZD1222 vaccination. These TCRs come from an adult in good health.

The rearrangement links TRBV27 to TRBJ1-1; D is undetermined. V lost 2 bases, J lost 4 bases, and 14 bases lay in between. This CDR3 spans 15 amino acids. Germline CDR1 MNHEY, CDR2 SMNVEV (reference sequence). This CDR3 is CASSLSKRLSTEAFF. CDR3 nucleotides: TGTGCCAGCAGTTTAAGTAAGAGACTGAGCACTGAAGCTTTCTTT.

The rearrangement joins TRBV4-2 to TRBJ2-2; no reliable D call. This CDR3 has 14 amino acids. CDR1 and CDR2 (germline): LGHNA, YNFKEQ. The V and J ends lost 1 base and 6 bases respectively, with 9 bases between them. CDR3 protein: CASSQVVAAGELFF. CDR3 nucleotide sequence: TGTGCCAGCAGCCAAGTTGTTGCGGCCGGGGAGCTGTTTTTT.

The count of this clone is one. The V gene is TRBV2, the J gene TRBJ2-1, with D unclear. This CDR3 region has 13 residues. V was clipped by 7 bases and J by 1 base, with 8 bases between them. The germline V gene has CDR1 SNHLY and CDR2 FYNNEI. This chain's CDR3 is CASKYASYNEQFF. The DNA for the CDR3 is TGTGCCAGCAAATACGCGTCCTACAATGAGCAGTTCTTC.

This chain uses TRBV6-2 or TRBV6-3 with TRBJ1-5, with TRBD1 as a possible D gene (5 bases). This CDR3 is 15 amino acids long. CDR1 is MNHEY, CDR2 SVGEGT, per germline. V dropped 4 bases and J dropped 1 base, with 11 bases sitting between them. CDR3 protein: CASSSKRQSNQPQHF. The CDR3 DNA sequence: TGTGCCAGCAGTTCCAAACGACAGAGCAATCAGCCCCAGCATTTT.

Note on this clone: The same CDR3 is also encoded by other DNA sequences in this sample. The chain links TRBV4-1 to TRBJ1-3; no definite D call. Trimming shortened V by 0 bases and J by 0 bases, and 12 bases separated the two germline ends. Germline CDR1 is MGHRA and CDR2 is YSYEKL. CDR3 size: 17 residues. The CDR3 loop is CASSQEYSRLSGNTIYF. The CDR3 DNA follows: TGCGCCAGCAGCCAAGAATACAGTCGACTCTCTGGAAACACCATATATTTT.

The chain has TRBV29-1 and TRBJ1-1, with TRBD1 identical over 9 bases. The CDR3 runs to 13 residues. The V and J ends lost 7 bases and 1 base, in that order; junction bases with no gene match: 4. Germline values: CDR1 SQVTM, CDR2 ANQGSEA. As DNA, the CDR3 is TGCAGCGCTGGGACAGGGACGAACACTGAAGCTTTCTTT. Protein sequence: CSAGTGTNTEAFF.

The chain carries TRBV5-6 and TRBJ1-2; no clear D. Germline loops: CDR1 SGHDT, CDR2 YYEEEE. Between the trimmed V and J ends, which lost 3 bases and 0 bases, there was a span of 9 bases. The CDR3 is 14 residues long. The CDR3 loop is CASSWWQANYGYTF. In nucleotides, the CDR3 is TGTGCCAGCAGCTGGTGGCAGGCTAACTATGGCTACACCTTC.

The chain carries TRBV24-1 and TRBJ2-1; TRBD2 might be the D (5 bases). The CDR3 loop spans 15 amino acids. Trimming removed 7 bases at V and 1 base at J, with 13 bases between. Germline V gene data show CDR1 as KGHDR and CDR2 as SFDVKD. The DNA of the CDR3 is TGTGCCACCAGCGACCCGAGCGGATCCTACAATGAGCAGTTCTTC. Translating gives CATSDPSGSYNEQFF.

The chain carries TRBV5-4 and TRBJ2-7, with D possibly called TRBD1 or TRBD2 (5 bases each). The V and J ends lost 4 bases and 8 bases respectively, with 13 bases between them. The germline CDR1 and CDR2 sequences are SGHNT and YYREEE (reference sequence). The CDR3 has 12 amino acids. The CDR3 is CASSIGTEKQYF. The CDR3 coding sequence is TGTGCCAGCAGCATAGGGACGGAAAAGCAGTACTTC. Full variable domain (outside the CDR3, taken from reference TRBV5-4 and TRBJ2-7): ETGVTQSPTHLIKTRGQQVTLRCSSQSGHNTVSWYQQALGQGPQFIFQYYREEENGRGNFPPRFSGLQFPNYSSELNVNALELDDSALYLCASSIGTEKQYFGPGTRLTVT.

The rearrangement uses TRBV9 and TRBJ1-5, with no clear D. This CDR3 contains 13 residues. Trimming took off 4 bases at V and 3 bases at J, with 8 bases between the two ends. Germline-derived CDR1 and CDR2 are SGDLS and YYNGEE. The CDR3 region is CASSPWVNQPQHF. CDR3 nucleotide sequence: TGTGCCAGCAGCCCCTGGGTCAATCAGCCCCAGCATTTT.